Below are 21 T cell receptor beta chains sequenced from a single sample in a study of CD8+ T cells in alopecia areata (dated by TCRdb to between 2017 and 2018). Receptor libraries were prepared by the immunoSEQ multiplex PCR assay. RNA was extracted from all samples and reverse transcribed into cDNA, which served as template for TCR sequencing. Entries here come from immuneACCESS through TCRdb and include only in-frame sequences with V and J called. Some clones fail to appear in such tables; in the studies checked, an unresolved V gene covers under half of the shortfall, and the cause of the remainder is unknown. Recorded for this sample are more than 150,000 clones; 51% of them occurred a single time. Clones ranked in the top ten supply roughly a tenth of the sample. The sample's treatment or condition, from its label and the paper: oral pan-JAK inhibitor, 5-10 mg twice daily. Here the sequenced sample was CD8+ T cells sorted from blood, taken around week 52, from a patient treated with tofacitinib. These receptor sequences come from a human donor with alopecia areata.

This rearrangement joins TRBV6-5 to TRBJ2-7; the D call may be TRBD1 or TRBD2 (5 bases each). Between the trimmed V and J ends, which lost 4 bases and 0 bases, there was a span of 16 bases. Germline values: CDR1 MNHEY, CDR2 SVGAGI. CDR3 length: 16 amino acids. The CDR3 nucleotides read TGTGCCAGCAGTTTTGGGGGACCTTCGCCCTCCTACGAGCAGTACTTC. This codes for CASSFGGPSPSYEQYF.

The chain is built from TRBV6-5 and TRBJ1-6, with D uncertain. V lost 9 bases to trimming and J lost 6 bases, with 12 bases between them. The CDR3 sequence is 13 residues long. Germline CDR1 and CDR2: MNHEY and SVGAGI. The CDR3, as DNA: TGTGCCAGTCAGCGGGGTCTTAATTCACCCCTCCACTTT. Translating it yields CASQRGLNSPLHF.

V usage is TRBV27 and J usage is TRBJ1-5; no clear D. The CDR3 spans 14 residues. Germline CDR1 and CDR2: MNHEY and SMNVEV (reference sequence). Trimming took off 6 bases at V and 1 base at J, with 10 bases between the two ends. In DNA, the CDR3 is TGTGCCAGCAGGCCAGGTAGCAGCAATCAGCCCCAGCATTTT. It translates to CASRPGSSNQPQHF.

There are a few counts of this clone. V usage is TRBV7-2 and J usage is TRBJ1-6; D unclear. The germline gives CDR1 SGHTA, CDR2 FQGNSA. Trimming stripped 6 bases from V and 7 bases from J, with 13 bases between. The CDR3 runs 14 residues. CDR3: CASSDPQANSPLHF. For the CDR3, the DNA is TGTGCCAGCAGTGACCCCCAAGCGAATTCACCCCTCCACTTT.

The V gene is TRBV2, the J gene TRBJ2-7; D unclear. Looked up from germline, CDR1 is SNHLY and CDR2 is FYNNEI. CDR3 length equals 11 residues. V shed 4 bases and J shed 2 bases, with 3 bases lying between them. The CDR3 nucleotides read TGTGCCAGCAGTGGGCCCTACGAGCAGTACTTC. It yields the protein CASSGPYEQYF.

The chain uses TRBV27 and TRBJ2-4, with 8 nucleotides matching TRBD1. The germline V gene encodes CDR1 MNHEY and CDR2 SMNVEV (reference sequence). The CDR3 has 13 residues. The V and J ends lost 6 bases and 5 bases, in that order; junction bases with no gene match: 3. CDR3 in amino acids: CASSRGRENIQYF. CDR3 nucleotide sequence: TGTGCCAGCAGCAGGGGGCGCGAAAACATTCAGTACTTC.

The chain has TRBV9 and TRBJ2-3; 9 nucleotides agree with TRBD2. This CDR3 spans 15 amino acids. CDR1 SGDLS and CDR2 YYNGEE come from the germline V gene. Trimming took 0 bases from V and 1 from J; bases not matched to a gene: 0. The CDR3 spells CASSVVAGGTDTQYF. CDR3 bases: TGTGCCAGCAGCGTAGTAGCGGGGGGCACAGATACGCAGTATTTT.

The CDR3 here is CASSLGGGGWFYEQYF. The CDR3, as DNA: TGTGCCAGCAGCTTGGGCGGCGGGGGGTGGTTCTACGAGCAGTACTTC. This chain connects TRBV7-9 to TRBJ2-7; 8 bases line up with TRBD2. CDR1 is SEHNR and CDR2 is FQNEAQ in the germline V gene (reference sequence). This CDR3 has 16 residues. Unmatched junction bases numbered 10, after V lost 3 bases and J lost 3 bases.

This chain links TRBV4-3 with TRBJ1-4; the D is unclear. CDR3 length equals 15 residues. Deletions cut 4 bases from V and 0 bases from J, with 9 bases between. Germline CDR1 and CDR2: LGHNA and YSLEER. CDR3 protein: CASSPTSATNEKLFF. The CDR3, as DNA: TGCGCCAGCAGCCCGACATCAGCAACTAATGAAAAACTGTTTTTT.

The CDR3 is CASSAQIIPGAGGNEQYF. Written as DNA, the CDR3 is TGTGCCAGCAGTGCCCAAATTATACCTGGGGCAGGGGGAAACGAGCAGTACTTC. The chain links TRBV6-1 to TRBJ2-7; 7 nucleotides align to TRBD1. The CDR3 covers 18 residues. The germline V gene encodes CDR1 MNHNS and CDR2 SASEGT. The V segment lost 4 bases and the J segment 5 bases; nucleotides outside the gene matches: 20.

Note on this clone: Other DNA variants within this sample encode the same CDR3. The chain employs TRBV20-1 and TRBJ1-1, with D possibly TRBD1 on 6 matching bases. Germline V CDR1 and CDR2: DFQATT, SNEGSKA (reference sequence). V was trimmed by 6 bases and J by 4 bases, leaving 9 bases between them. The CDR3 consists of 11 residues. The CDR3 region is CSARGGTEAFF. CDR3 nucleotides: TGCAGTGCCCGAGGGGGCACTGAAGCTTTCTTT.

The chain combines TRBV6-5 with TRBJ2-7; D gene ambiguous. V gave up 2 bases and J gave up 0 bases, with 5 bases separating them. Germline V gene data show CDR1 as MNHEY and CDR2 as SVGAGI. This CDR3 has 13 amino acids. The CDR3: CASSYRTSYEQYF. CDR3 nucleotide sequence: TGTGCCAGCAGTTACCGAACCTCCTACGAGCAGTACTTC.

The rearrangement uses TRBV18 and TRBJ2-2, with TRBD2 as a possible D gene (6 bases). The length of the CDR3 is 14 residues. Trimming cost V 4 bases and J 3 bases, with 9 bases left between them. Germline assignment: CDR1 KGHSH and CDR2 LQKENI. DNA of the CDR3: TGTGCCAGCTCACGGGAGGCATACACCGGGGAGCTGTTTTTT. It is translated as CASSREAYTGELFF.

V gene TRBV19 combines with J gene TRBJ2-7, with TRBD2 matching 13 bases. The CDR3 runs to 14 residues. The germline gives CDR1 LNHDA, CDR2 SQIVND (reference sequence). V lost 3 bases and J lost 7; bases outside the gene matches: 3. The CDR3 protein is CASSMRLAGGEQYF. The DNA of the CDR3 is TGTGCCAGTAGTATGCGACTAGCGGGGGGTGAGCAGTACTTC.

The chain combines TRBV5-1 with TRBJ2-5; TRBD1 is a possible D gene (5 bases). The germline V gene encodes CDR1 SGHRS and CDR2 YFSETQ. The germline V and J ends were trimmed by 3 bases and 1 base, with 10 bases remaining between them. CDR3 length equals 14 residues. The DNA for the CDR3 is TGCGCCAGCAGCTCCGGTACAGGCCAAGAGACCCAGTACTTC. This sequence encodes CASSSGTGQETQYF.

This clone appeared a few times. The chain has TRBV2 and TRBJ1-6; a weak D match, TRBD1 (6 bases). V was cut by 7 bases and J by 10 bases, with 17 bases left in between. The germline CDR1 and CDR2 sequences are SNHLY and FYNNEI. This CDR3 contains 14 residues. Here the CDR3 DNA reads TGTGCCAGCACTCGCGGGACAATCGCATCACCCCTCCACTTT. Translating it yields CASTRGTIASPLHF. Supplemented by reference TRBV2 and TRBJ1-6, the full variable domain reads EPEVTQTPSHQVTQMGQEVILRCVPISNHLYFYWYRQILGQKVEFLVSFYNNEISEKSEIFDDQFSVERPDGSNFTLKIRSTKLEDSAMYFCASTRGTIASPLHFGNGTRLTVT.

The V gene is TRBV5-4, the J gene TRBJ2-7; D is unresolved. The CDR3 runs to 13 residues. The germline CDR1 and CDR2 sequences are SGHNT and YYREEE (reference sequence). V lost 9 bases and J lost 2, with 15 bases in between. CDR3 DNA: TGTGCCACCCACCGGACCGGTACCTACGAGCAGTACTTC. It yields the protein CATHRTGTYEQYF.

The rearrangement links TRBV27 to TRBJ1-1, with D possibly matching TRBD1 (6 bases). This CDR3 contains 12 residues. Trimming pared 6 bases from V and 5 bases from J, leaving 10 bases between. Germline-derived CDR1 and CDR2 are MNHEY and SMNVEV (reference sequence). The CDR3 reads CASRTRGTEAFF. In DNA form, the CDR3 reads TGTGCCAGCAGGACAAGGGGGACTGAAGCTTTCTTT.

The chain combines TRBV5-1 with TRBJ1-1; TRBD1 is a possible D gene (5 bases). This CDR3 contains 16 residues. V lost 4 bases, J lost 0 bases, and 16 bases lay in between. Per germline, CDR1 SGHRS and CDR2 YFSETQ. The CDR3 sequence: CASSIGRSTVNTEAFF. The CDR3 DNA sequence: TGCGCCAGCAGCATTGGGCGGTCGACAGTGAACACTGAAGCTTTCTTT. The full variable domain, its missing parts supplied by reference TRBV5-1 and TRBJ1-1, is KAGVTQTPRYLIKTRGQQVTLSCSPISGHRSVSWYQQTPGQGLQFLFEYFSETQRNKGNFPGRFSGRQFSNSRSEMNVSTLELGDSALYLCASSIGRSTVNTEAFFGQGTRLTVV.

The chain joins TRBV4-1 to TRBJ2-3, with D perhaps TRBD2 (5 bases). Germline V CDR1 and CDR2: MGHRA, YSYEKL. The CDR3 spans 16 residues. The V and J ends lost 0 bases and 4 bases respectively, with 14 bases between them. CDR3: CASSQDLAAGADTQYF. In DNA form, the CDR3 reads TGCGCCAGCAGCCAAGATCTGGCGGCGGGCGCAGATACGCAGTATTTT.

In its sample, this clone was seen once. The chain is built from TRBV29-1 and TRBJ2-2; tentative D call: TRBD1 (5 bases). This CDR3 has 13 amino acids. Trimming cost V 7 bases and J 4 bases, with 13 bases left between them. Germline V gene data show CDR1 as SQVTM and CDR2 as ANQGSEA. The CDR3 DNA reads TGCAGCGCCTGGGGCATCTCCACCGGGGAGCTGTTTTTT. It specifies CSAWGISTGELFF.